The sequence of this TCR beta chain was determined in a study of metastatic and nonmetastatic thyroid tumors. Across the whole study: For malignant and benign thyroid patients, tumor or nodule tissue and blood were the sources whose repertoires were compared. The study, taken as a whole, reports: Benign nodules reportedly had significantly lower TCR beta diversity than malignant thyroid tumors in blood and tumor.

All patients reached thyroid surgery having received no treatment beforehand. CDR3 length: 13 residues. The junction had 9 bases not matched to a gene; V was cut back by 10 bases and J by 7 bases. Germline values: CDR1 ENHRY, CDR2 SYGVKD. This clone showed up just a few times. As yet, its antigen is unknown. Source study methods: Variation in CDR3 across clinicopathological groups served as the basis for constructing a distant-metastasis classifier in papillary thyroid cancer. TCRdb re-clonotyped the PCR reads through MiXCR. The V and J calls come from TCRdb's annotation, not from the publication. The sample yields about 28,000 clones, around a quarter seen once.

Sample: blood. This TCR came from a female donor with papillary thyroid cancer or a benign thyroid nodule (not recorded which). Some clones in this sample may be carry-over from other donors' samples. The rearrangement joins TRBV10-3 to TRBJ2-5; 10 bases are shared with TRBD1. The CDR3 spells CATRDRGWVTQYF. For the CDR3, the DNA is TGTGCCACCAGGGACAGGGGATGGGTGACCCAGTACTTC.